The T cell receptor beta chain under discussion was sequenced for a study of T-cell reconstitution after alpha-beta-depleted transplantation in children. This clonotype was counted a few times. Its target is unknown. Trimming removed 0 bases from V and 8 bases from J, with 15 bases in between. CDR3 length equals 15 residues. Per germline, CDR1 SGHRS and CDR2 YFSETQ. The study's findings and limits: The main origin of T-cell counts and diversity one year after transplant was newly produced T cells.

Unique molecular identifiers were used to barcode this TCRbeta library. TCRdb redid the calling of the PCR reads with MiXCR, one entry per CDR3 protein. Here the sample spans under 850,000 distinct CDR3 sequences, roughly 14% being singletons. The TCR was taken from a girl aged 2-9 years with congenital amegakaryocytic thrombocytopenia, due to receive a stem cell transplant. Sequencing used PBMCs, obtained before TCRalphabeta/CD19-depleted stem cell transplant. The chain couples TRBV5-1 to TRBJ2-1; D is unresolved. The CDR3 bases are TGCGCCAGCAGCTTGGGACTCCCCTATGGGGATGAGCAGTTCTTC. This translates into CASSLGLPYGDEQFF.